The 10 T cell receptor beta chains given below trace back to one sample, sequenced in a study of cytomegalovirus exposure and HLA in healthy donors. The primer mix had 60 Vbeta and 13 Jbeta primers. Data came from immunoSEQ multiplex PCR; TCRdb stores just in-frame clones and leaves some out. The table shows about 94,000 clones, with around four fifths occurring only once. The material sequenced was PBMCs. The receptors shown here come from a woman aged 60-75 years in good health and CMV-seronegative.

This chain links TRBV30 with TRBJ2-3; 9 nucleotides align to TRBD1. CDR1 and CDR2 (germline): GTSNPN, SVGIG (reference sequence). The CDR3 is made up of 14 amino acids. V trimming: 5 bases; J trimming: 1 base; junction bases outside the gene matches: 4. In DNA form, the CDR3 reads TGTGCCTGGCAGAGGGACAGGGGCACAGATACGCAGTATTTT. The encoded protein is CAWQRDRGTDTQYF.

J is TRBJ2-4 and V is TRBV7-2; possible D gene TRBD2, 6 bases. In germline, CDR1 is SGHTA, CDR2 FQGNSA. The V end was cut by 1 base, the J end by 5 bases, with 12 bases between. This CDR3 is 15 amino acids long. In DNA, the CDR3 is TGTGCCAGCAGCTTAGATTCCGGCGGGGAAAACATTCAGTACTTC. The encoded protein is CASSLDSGGENIQYF.

The gene calls are TRBV5-1 and TRBJ2-7; 10 positions agree with TRBD2. V shed 4 bases and J 3 bases; nucleotides not matched to a gene: 7. The CDR3 extends over 15 amino acids. The germline CDR1 and CDR2 sequences are SGHRS and YFSETQ. CDR3 sequence reads: CASSVGLAASYEQYF. CDR3 coding DNA: TGCGCCAGCAGCGTAGGACTAGCGGCAAGCTACGAGCAGTACTTC.

The CDR3 bases are TGTGCCAGCAGGGGGCCGGCTAACTATGGCTACACCTTC. Translation: CASRGPANYGYTF. The gene calls are TRBV2 and TRBJ1-2; possible D gene TRBD1, 5 bases. The CDR3 is 13 residues long. V lost 6 bases, J lost 0 bases, and 8 bases lay in between. Per the germline V gene, CDR1 is SNHLY and CDR2 is FYNNEI. The full variable domain, in which reference TRBV2 and TRBJ1-2 provide the parts outside the CDR3, is EPEVTQTPSHQVTQMGQEVILRCVPISNHLYFYWYRQILGQKVEFLVSFYNNEISEKSEIFDDQFSVERPDGSNFTLKIRSTKLEDSAMYFCASRGPANYGYTFGSGTRLTVV.

The rearrangement joins TRBV30 to TRBJ2-7, with D tentatively TRBD2 (5 bases). V was trimmed by 7 bases and J by 7 bases, leaving 17 bases between them. There are 12 residues in the CDR3. Germline V gene lookup returns CDR1 GTSNPN and CDR2 SVGIG (reference sequence). The CDR3 DNA is TGTGCCTTACAGCGCCTCCCGGGAGAGCAGTACTTC. This translates into CALQRLPGEQYF. The entire variable domain, with the rest obtained from reference TRBV30 and TRBJ2-7, is as follows: SQTIHQWPATLVQPVGSPLSLECTVEGTSNPNLYWYRQAAGRGLQLLFYSVGIGQISSEVPQNLSASRPQDRQFILSSKKLLLSDSGFYLCALQRLPGEQYFGPGTRLTVT.

This chain uses TRBV10-3 with TRBJ2-1, with D uncertain. Trimming pared 2 bases from V and 4 bases from J, leaving 12 bases between. CDR1 and CDR2 (germline): ENHRY, SYGVKD. This CDR3 is built from 15 residues. The CDR3 sequence: CAISEGTILYNEQFF. CDR3 nucleotide sequence: TGTGCCATCAGTGAGGGAACTATCCTGTACAATGAGCAGTTCTTC.

In this sample, this clone turned up a few times. CDR3 bases: TGTGCCAGCAGCTTGTGGTTCTGGGGGGGCAGGTACGAGCAGTACTTC. This codes for CASSLWFWGGRYEQYF. The chain links TRBV5-6 to TRBJ2-7, with D possibly matching TRBD2 (7 bases). Per germline, CDR1 SGHDT and CDR2 YYEEEE. Trimming stripped 1 base from V and 4 bases from J, with 18 bases between. The CDR3 sequence is 16 residues long. The full variable domain, in which reference TRBV5-6 and TRBJ2-7 provide the parts outside the CDR3, is DAGVTQSPTHLIKTRGQQVTLRCSPKSGHDTVSWYQQALGQGPQFIFQYYEEEERQRGNFPDRFSGHQFPNYSSELNVNALLLGDSALYLCASSLWFWGGRYEQYFGPGTRLTVT.

J is TRBJ1-1 and V is TRBV2; the D gene is possibly TRBD1 (5 bases). Germline V gives CDR1 SNHLY, CDR2 FYNNEI. The CDR3 runs 16 residues. The V end was cut by 3 bases, the J end by 0 bases, with 14 bases between. CDR3 coding DNA: TGTGCCAGCAGTGAGGCAGGGAACCCCATGAACACTGAAGCTTTCTTT. Translating gives CASSEAGNPMNTEAFF. The full variable domain, completed using reference TRBV2 and TRBJ1-1, is EPEVTQTPSHQVTQMGQEVILRCVPISNHLYFYWYRQILGQKVEFLVSFYNNEISEKSEIFDDQFSVERPDGSNFTLKIRSTKLEDSAMYFCASSEAGNPMNTEAFFGQGTRLTVV.

The chain carries TRBV29-1 and TRBJ2-5; D uncertain. CDR3 size: 14 residues. CDR1 is SQVTM, CDR2 ANQGSEA, per germline. V lost 1 base and J 2 bases, leaving 11 bases between the germline ends. The CDR3 DNA reads as TGCAGCGTTGAAGTCGCGGTGGTGCAAGAGACCCAGTACTTC. Encoded protein: CSVEVAVVQETQYF.

This clone was observed a single time. The chain is built from TRBV10-2 and TRBJ1-1; D unclear. The length of the CDR3 is 13 residues. Germline assignment: CDR1 WSHSY and CDR2 SAAADI. V was shortened by 2 bases and J by 5 bases, with 9 bases between the two germline ends. CDR3 sequence reads: CASSEGAQTEAFF. The CDR3 DNA reads as TGCGCCAGCAGTGAGGGAGCCCAAACTGAAGCTTTCTTT.